The rows below give T cell receptor beta chains drawn from one sample of a study of blood T cell repertoires in COVID-19. The protocol was immunoSEQ multiplex PCR, while the TCRdb copy is restricted to in-frame clones and leaves out a portion. There are about 260,000 clones in the sample; approximately 80% occur only once, and roughly 8.6% lies in the top ten. Sequencing was carried out using peripheral blood. The source of these receptors is a human donor in a cohort sampled during active COVID-19. CDR3s include the opening cysteine and the closing phenylalanine or tryptophan. D genes are given only for firm matches. Clone size appears in some rows only: once, few, many, or a class for an expanded clone.

>TRBJ2-1|TRBD1|TRBV28|.
TGTGCCAGCAGTCCCTACGGACAGGGATGGTACAATGAGCAGTTCTTC
CASSPYGQGWYNEQFF
>TRBJ1-3|.|TRBV11-2|.
TGTGCCAGCAGCTTAGCGGGTCTCGAGGGCCTCTCTGGAAACACCATATATTTT
CASSLAGLEGLSGNTIYF
>TRBJ1-6|TRBD1|TRBV6-5|.
TGTGCCAGCAGTTATTCAGACAGGGGGCTGAATTCACCCCTCCACTTT
CASSYSDRGLNSPLHF
>TRBJ1-1|.|TRBV10-1|.
TGCGCCAGCAGTGGTACGACCGGGAGCTTCACTGAAGCTTTCTTT
CASSGTTGSFTEAFF
>TRBJ2-1|TRBD1|TRBV2|.
TGTGCCAGCAGTCGTGACAGGGGTGAGCAGTTCTTC
CASSRDRGEQFF
>TRBJ2-5|TRBD2|TRBV24-1|.
TGTGCCACCAGTGACCCGGGACTAGCGGGAGGGGAGACCCAGTACTTC
CATSDPGLAGGETQYF
>TRBJ2-1|.|TRBV5-1|.
TGCGCCAGCAGCTTTACTAGTTGGGGAAGCTCCTACAATGAGCAGTTCTTC
CASSFTSWGSSYNEQFF
>TRBJ2-7|TRBD1|TRBV5-1|.
TGCGCCAGCAGCTTCCGACAGGGGGCCGTTCACGAGCAGTACTTC
CASSFRQGAVHEQYF
>TRBJ2-5|.|TRBV29-1|.
TGCAGCGTTGGCGGGTCACGGGAGACCCAGTACTTC
CSVGGSRETQYF
>TRBJ1-2|TRBD1|TRBV12-3/TRBV12-4|.
TGTGCCAGCAGATACAGGGGCTATGGCTACACCTTC
CASRYRGYGYTF
>TRBJ2-5|.|TRBV5-1|once
TGCGCCAGCAGCTTCAGGGAGACCCAGTACTTC
CASSFRETQYF